Sequencing of this T cell receptor (beta chain) was carried out in a study of blood T cell repertoires in COVID-19. On the study more broadly: Sites across the United States, Italy and Spain contributed samples from acute and convalescent COVID-19. PBMCs, B-cell-depleted T cells, or T cells provided the cDNA or gDNA that made up the material.

Germline lookup yields CDR1 SEHNR and CDR2 FQNEAQ (reference sequence). CDR3 length equals 16 residues. Deletions cut 2 bases from V and 2 bases from J, with 13 bases between. It was during active infection that Seattle patients were enrolled and then longitudinally followed. In the authors' workflow: The authors estimated nucleated cell counts from reference gene primer amplification. Assay used: immunoSEQ multiplex PCR; TCRdb lists only in-frame clones, some missing. V and J calls and clone size are given by that table; D and trimming were obtained from the DNA. The table shows fewer than 350,000 clones, with 90% occurring only once.

Sequences were obtained from peripheral blood. The chain joins TRBV7-9 to TRBJ1-3; unclear D gene. The receptor was derived from a woman in her 30s with COVID-19, enrolled during active disease. Here the CDR3 reads CASSLRELRAGNTIYF. CDR3 nucleotides: TGTGCCAGCAGCTTAAGGGAGTTGAGGGCTGGAAACACCATATATTTT. The variable domain in full, completed from reference TRBV7-9 and TRBJ1-3, reads DTGVSQNPRHKITKRGQNVTFRCDPISEHNRLYWYRQTLGQGPEFLTYFQNEAQLEKSRLLSDRFSAERPKGSFSTLEIQRTEQGDSAMYLCASSLRELRAGNTIYFGEGSWLTVV.